A selection of T cell receptor beta chains follows, all from one sample in a study of chronic HIV infection and antiretroviral therapy. TCRdb analysed the 5' RACE reads with MiXCR anew, one entry per CDR3 protein. The data show more than 25,000 distinct CDR3 sequences, about 8.6% seen once. What was sequenced was peripheral blood. These receptors all come from an adult who had HIV and had not received antiretroviral therapy, or was an uninfected healthy control (not recorded which). The CDR3 runs from the conserved cysteine through the conserved F or W. A D gene is named only where the DNA matches it firmly. Expanded clones get a size class; other rows say once, few or many, or leave the size out.

TRBV11-1	.	few	TRBJ2-7	TGTGCCAGCAGATTGGAGGGGGAGTACTACGAGCAGTACTTC	CASRLEGEYYEQYF
TRBV29-1	.	few	TRBJ2-7	TGCAGCGTCCGGGACACCTTGGGGTCCTACGAGCAGTACTTC	CSVRDTLGSYEQYF
TRBV29-1	TRBD2	many	TRBJ2-1	TGCAGCGTTGAGTCCGGGACTAGTAGTAATGAGCAGTTCTTC	CSVESGTSSNEQFF
TRBV30	TRBD2	few	TRBJ2-7	TGTGCCTGGACTCCTAGCGGGAGCTCCTACGAGCAGTACTTC	CAWTPSGSSYEQYF
TRBV29-1	.	many	TRBJ2-1	TGCAGCGTTGTGGGACGGATGGGAGGCAATGAGCAGTTCTTC	CSVVGRMGGNEQFF
TRBV25-1	.	many	TRBJ2-1	TGTGCCAGCAGTGAATTCCGGGGTCCGAATAACAATGAGCAGTTCTTC	CASSEFRGPNNNEQFF
TRBV2	TRBD1	.	TRBJ2-3	TGTGCCAGCAGGGCAGACAGGGTTGGTACAGATACGCAGTATTTT	CASRADRVGTDTQYF
TRBV20-1	.	many	TRBJ1-1	TGCAGTGCTAGACATACGGACGCTGAAGCTTTCTTT	CSARHTDAEAFF
TRBV15	TRBD1	many	TRBJ2-1	TGTGCCACCAGCAGGTACCGGGACAGGGATCATGAGCAGTTCTTC	CATSRYRDRDHEQFF
TRBV20-1	TRBD1	many	TRBJ1-5	TGCAGTGCTATGACAGGGGGCAATCAGCCCCAGCATTTT	CSAMTGGNQPQHF
TRBV29-1	.	.	TRBJ1-1	TGCAGCGTTGTTCACACTGAAGCTTTCTTT	CSVVHTEAFF
TRBV2	.	.	TRBJ2-7	TGTGCCAGCAGTGGATGGACGGAGTACATGTACGAGCAGTACTTC	CASSGWTEYMYEQYF
TRBV2	.	many	TRBJ1-5	TGTGCCAGCAGTGAGGAGGACAGAAATCAGCCCCAGCATTTT	CASSEEDRNQPQHF
TRBV7-2	.	.	TRBJ2-7	TGTGCCAGCAGTCCCACCTCCTCGAGCTCCTACGAGCAGTACTTC	CASSPTSSSSYEQYF
TRBV12-3/TRBV12-4	.	many	TRBJ2-7	TGTGCCAGCAGCCTACGGGCCTACGAGCAGTACTTC	CASSLRAYEQYF
TRBV28	.	many	TRBJ2-7	TGTGCCAGCAGTTTATCCCGCGGAACCTACGAGCAGTACTTC	CASSLSRGTYEQYF
TRBV29-1	TRBD2	.	TRBJ2-3	TGCAGCGCCGTGGGGCTAGCGGGGGGCACAGATACGCAGTATTTT	CSAVGLAGGTDTQYF
TRBV28	.	.	TRBJ1-6	TGTGCCAGCAGTTTAACGGGCTCCTATAATTCACCCCTCCACTTT	CASSLTGSYNSPLHF
TRBV11-1	.	many	TRBJ2-1	TGTGCCAGCAGCTCAGGAAAGGGGTCGGATGAGCAGTTCTTC	CASSSGKGSDEQFF
TRBV7-9	.	.	TRBJ1-1	TGTGCCAGCAGCATACACCCGAACACTGAAGCTTTCTTT	CASSIHPNTEAFF
TRBV7-6	.	few	TRBJ2-3	TGTGCCAGCATTGCCGCGGGCAGCACAGATACGCAGTATTTT	CASIAAGSTDTQYF
TRBV7-6	TRBD1	many	TRBJ1-1	TGTGCCAGCAGTGGACAGGCTGACACTGAAGCTTTCTTT	CASSGQADTEAFF
TRBV11-2	TRBD1	.	TRBJ1-6	TGTGCCAGCAGCCCATCGGGACAGGGGAACTCACCCCTCCACTTT	CASSPSGQGNSPLHF
TRBV27	.	many	TRBJ1-6	TGTGCCAGCAGTTTGGCGCCAGCTTATAATTCACCCCTCCACTTT	CASSLAPAYNSPLHF
TRBV29-1	.	.	TRBJ2-1	TGCAGCGTTGAAGTAGGGGCCACGTTCTTC	CSVEVGATFF
TRBV9	.	many	TRBJ1-5	TGTGCCAGCAGCGTAGATGGGGCCGGTCAGCCCCAGCATTTT	CASSVDGAGQPQHF
TRBV6-2/TRBV6-3	.	many	TRBJ2-1	TGTGCCAGCAGTTACAACAGGTTCGAGGGTCAAAATGAGCAGTTCTTC	CASSYNRFEGQNEQFF
TRBV14	TRBD2	few	TRBJ2-3	TGTGCCAGCAGCCAAGATAGAGCGGGAGGGCCAGATACGCAGTATTTT	CASSQDRAGGPDTQYF
TRBV6-2/TRBV6-3	.	once	TRBJ1-5	TGTGCCAGCAGTTACTCCAAATCCCAGGGTCTAACGGGGCAGCCCCAGCATTTT	CASSYSKSQGLTGQPQHF
TRBV6-6	TRBD2	.	TRBJ2-5	TGTGCCAGCAGTTACGAGTGGACTAGCGGGAGAGGACGAGAGACCCAGTACTTC	CASSYEWTSGRGRETQYF
TRBV29-1	.	.	TRBJ1-2	TGCAGCGTTGGGGGGCAGATAACGGATGGCTACACCTTC	CSVGGQITDGYTF
TRBV10-3	TRBD1	many	TRBJ2-7	TGTGCCATCAGCAGACAGGGGGCTACATCAGCCTACGAGCAGTACTTC	CAISRQGATSAYEQYF
TRBV20-1	TRBD2	many	TRBJ2-3	TGCAGTGCTTTACTAGCGGGAACCACAGATACGCAGTATTTT	CSALLAGTTDTQYF
TRBV28	.	many	TRBJ1-2	TGTGCCAGCAGTTTTGTCCAGTTCCTCTATGGCTACACCTTC	CASSFVQFLYGYTF
TRBV5-1	.	.	TRBJ1-2	TGCGCCAGCAGCTTGGTTCCCGCGAGTGGCTACACCTTC	CASSLVPASGYTF
TRBV11-2	TRBD2	many	TRBJ2-7	TGTGCCAGCAGCATCCAGCGGGAGACGGAGCAGTACTTC	CASSIQRETEQYF
TRBV4-2	.	many	TRBJ2-4	TGTGCCAGCAGCCAAGAGTTCGGGAGCCTAGCCAAAAACATTCAGTACTTC	CASSQEFGSLAKNIQYF
TRBV5-5	.	many	TRBJ2-2	TGTGCCAGCAGCTTGGTGACTTTAGCCACCGGGGAGCTGTTTTTT	CASSLVTLATGELFF
TRBV9	.	.	TRBJ1-3	TGTGCCAGCAGCGTAGCCCCGGACAGCTCTGGAAACACCATATATTTT	CASSVAPDSSGNTIYF
TRBV12-3/TRBV12-4	TRBD2	.	TRBJ2-3	TGTGCCAGCAGTCCGACTAGCGGGGGGCTTGGAGATACGCAGTATTTT	CASSPTSGGLGDTQYF
TRBV18	.	.	TRBJ2-5	TGTGCCAGCTCACAGGGCTCCCAAGAGACCCAGTACTTC	CASSQGSQETQYF
TRBV29-1	TRBD2	few	TRBJ2-1	TGCAGCGCCACTCTGACTAGCGGGTCCATGAGCTCCTACAATGAGCAGTTCTTC	CSATLTSGSMSSYNEQFF
TRBV5-1	.	medium-sized	TRBJ2-3	TGCGCCAGCAGGGAGGAGGGCACAGATACGCAGTATTTT	CASREEGTDTQYF
TRBV20-1	.	few	TRBJ1-5	TGCAGTGCTAACCGAGTGGGTCAGCCCCAGCATTTT	CSANRVGQPQHF
TRBV5-1	TRBD2	few	TRBJ2-1	TGCGCCAGCAGCTGGAGGACTAGCGGGAGGGGTGAGGACAATGAGCAGTTCTTC	CASSWRTSGRGEDNEQFF
TRBV7-3	.	.	TRBJ1-1	TGTGCCAGCAGCCCTTATGCAGGGCCGGGTGAAGCTTTCTTT	CASSPYAGPGEAFF
TRBV2	TRBD1	many	TRBJ2-3	TGTGCCAGCAATCCCGGGACAGGACGCACAGATACGCAGTATTTT	CASNPGTGRTDTQYF
TRBV7-2	TRBD1	few	TRBJ2-3	TGTGCCAGCAGCTTAGAACAGGGGGGTACGCAGTATTTT	CASSLEQGGTQYF
TRBV9	TRBD2	few	TRBJ2-3	TGTGCCAGCAGCGTAACCAGCGGGGGGGCCAGGATTACAGATACGCAGTATTTT	CASSVTSGGARITDTQYF
TRBV12-3/TRBV12-4	.	many	TRBJ2-7	TGTGCCAGCAGTTCGCCTCCCGGGAAGATCTACGAGCAGTACTTC	CASSSPPGKIYEQYF
TRBV9	.	few	TRBJ2-1	TGTGCCAGCAGCGTAGACGGGAGCATTGGGAATGAGCAGTTCTTC	CASSVDGSIGNEQFF
TRBV9	.	many	TRBJ1-3	TGTGCCAGCAGCGTAGGGTCCAGGGATGGAAACACCATATATTTT	CASSVGSRDGNTIYF
TRBV11-1	TRBD1	.	TRBJ2-1	TGTGCCAGCAGCTTCGGGACAGGGGAGCCTAAGTTCTTC	CASSFGTGEPKFF